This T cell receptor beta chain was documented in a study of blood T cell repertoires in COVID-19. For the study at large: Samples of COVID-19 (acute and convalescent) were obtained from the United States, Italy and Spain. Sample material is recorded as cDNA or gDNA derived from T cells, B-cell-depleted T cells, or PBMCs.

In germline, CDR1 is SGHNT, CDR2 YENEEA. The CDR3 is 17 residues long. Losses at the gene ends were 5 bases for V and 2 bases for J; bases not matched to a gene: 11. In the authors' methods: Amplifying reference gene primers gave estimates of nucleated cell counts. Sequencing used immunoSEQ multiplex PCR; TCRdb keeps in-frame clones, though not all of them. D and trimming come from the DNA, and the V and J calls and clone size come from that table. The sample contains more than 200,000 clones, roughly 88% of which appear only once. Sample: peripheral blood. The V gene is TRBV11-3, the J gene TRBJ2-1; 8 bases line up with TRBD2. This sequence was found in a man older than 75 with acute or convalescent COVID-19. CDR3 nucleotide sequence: TGTGCCAGCAGCGGAAGAGCTTCGGGGGGGGCCTACAATGAGCAGTTCTTC. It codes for CASSGRASGGAYNEQFF.